These 20 T cell receptor beta chains were all obtained from the same sample, sequenced in a study of blood T cell repertoires in COVID-19 (dated by TCRdb to 2020 to 2021). Libraries came from the immunoSEQ multiplex PCR assay. Drawn from immuneACCESS, this table holds only the in-frame rearrangements with V and J called that TCRdb kept. Clones are partly lost; checked studies trace under half to an unresolved V gene and leave the rest unexplained. This sample lists about 310,000 clones; approximately 90% were detected once. The ten largest clones capture around a tenth of the sample. Material: PBMCs or T cells enriched from blood (not recorded which). The receptor set was obtained from a woman aged 40 to 55 who had recovered from COVID-19.

This rearrangement joins TRBV10-1 to TRBJ2-7, with 9 bases fitting TRBD1. Per the germline V gene, CDR1 is WNHNN and CDR2 is SYGVQD (reference sequence). V was pared by 2 bases and J by 0 bases, with 2 bases of the junction left unmatched. There are 15 residues in the CDR3. CDR3 protein: CASSEGTGSSYEQYF. As DNA, the CDR3 is TGCGCCAGCAGTGAGGGGACAGGGAGCTCCTACGAGCAGTACTTC.

The chain couples TRBV3-1 (or the pseudogene TRBV3-2) to TRBJ2-7, with TRBD2 matching 13 bases. After removal of 2 bases from V and 5 bases from J, the junction contained 9 bases not matched to a gene. The germline V gene encodes CDR1 LGHDT and CDR2 YNNKEL (reference sequence). CDR3 length: 17 residues. The CDR3 is CASSQPRTSGRKNEQYF. The CDR3, as DNA: TGTGCCAGCAGCCAACCTCGGACTAGCGGGAGAAAGAACGAGCAGTACTTC.

V and J are TRBV7-6 and TRBJ1-1, with D maybe TRBD1 (5 bases). Germline CDR1 is SGHVS and CDR2 is FNYEAQ. This CDR3 spans 14 amino acids. The germline V and J ends were trimmed by 5 bases and 1 base, with 11 bases remaining between them. The CDR3 bases are TGTGCCAGCAGCCCGGAGGGGACGAACACTGAAGCTTTCTTT. Protein: CASSPEGTNTEAFF.

J is TRBJ1-3 and V is TRBV28; D not certain. With 0 bases removed from V and 1 base from J, the gap between germline ends came to 10 bases. The CDR3 has 16 residues. The germline V gene encodes CDR1 MDHEN and CDR2 SYDVKM. The CDR3 here is CASSLWAMRSGNTIYF. The CDR3 region has the DNA TGTGCCAGCAGTTTATGGGCCATGAGGTCTGGAAACACCATATATTTT.

In the case of this clone: Other DNA sequences in this sample translate to the same CDR3. V gene TRBV12-3 or TRBV12-4 combines with J gene TRBJ2-5; no clear D gene. Trimming stripped 0 bases from V and 4 bases from J, with 3 bases between. CDR3 length: 12 residues. The CDR3 protein is CASSLARETQYF. CDR3 DNA: TGTGCCAGCAGTTTAGCTAGAGAGACCCAGTACTTC.

The DNA for the CDR3 is TGTGCCAGCAGCCTAGACAGGACCTACGAGCAGTACTTC. It yields the protein CASSLDRTYEQYF. This chain joins TRBV5-6 and TRBJ2-7; TRBD1 might be the D (6 bases). The CDR3 consists of 13 residues. Trimming stripped 4 bases from V and 2 bases from J, with 10 bases between. CDR1 and CDR2 (germline): SGHDT, YYEEEE.

The chain couples TRBV5-1 to TRBJ2-1, with 11 bases aligning to TRBD2. The V gene end was trimmed by 0 bases and the J gene end by 4 bases; junction bases not matched to a gene: 3. The CDR3 is made up of 16 amino acids. Looked up from germline, CDR1 is SGHRS and CDR2 is YFSETQ. This CDR3 reads CASSLGGLADYNEQFF. The CDR3 nucleotides read TGCGCCAGCAGCTTGGGGGGACTAGCGGATTACAATGAGCAGTTCTTC.

V usage is TRBV7-3 and J usage is TRBJ2-7; D is uncertain. The ends were cut back, 3 bases at V and 7 bases at J, with 25 bases in the middle. Germline V gives CDR1 SGHTA, CDR2 FQGTGA. The CDR3 length is 17 residues. CDR3 sequence reads: CASSFFSPYGSPREQYF. CDR3 in DNA: TGTGCCAGCAGCTTTTTTTCTCCCTACGGCTCCCCGAGGGAGCAGTACTTC. Variable domain in full (rest from reference TRBV7-3 and TRBJ2-7): GAGVSQTPSNKVTEKGKYVELRCDPISGHTALYWYRQSLGQGPEFLIYFQGTGAADDSGLPNDRFFAVRPEGSVSTLKIQRTERGDSAVYLCASSFFSPYGSPREQYFGPGTRLTVT.

A remark on this clone: This CDR3 is also generated by other DNA sequences in the sample. This rearrangement joins TRBV24-1 to TRBJ2-5, with D uncertain. Per the germline V gene, CDR1 is KGHDR and CDR2 is SFDVKD. The CDR3 covers 12 residues. Trimming stripped 2 bases from V and 5 bases from J, with 5 bases between. CDR3: CATSDSGETQYF. The CDR3 DNA reads TGTGCCACCAGTGATTCCGGGGAGACCCAGTACTTC.

The chain carries TRBV19 and TRBJ2-1, with D uncertain. This CDR3 contains 14 residues. Trimming removed 3 bases at V and 4 bases at J, with 10 bases between. CDR1 is LNHDA, CDR2 SQIVND, per germline (reference sequence). DNA of the CDR3: TGTGCCAGTAGTATTATGGGCCTTTACAATGAGCAGTTCTTC. Translating it yields CASSIMGLYNEQFF.

V and J are TRBV27 and TRBJ2-4; 9 nucleotides agree with TRBD1. This CDR3 contains 14 residues. Germline CDR1 MNHEY, CDR2 SMNVEV (reference sequence). V shed 5 bases and J 8 bases; nucleotides not matched to a gene: 7. CDR3 in amino acids: CASSLGQGRDIQYF. CDR3 coding DNA: TGTGCCAGCAGTCTAGGACAGGGGAGGGACATTCAGTACTTC.

This chain joins TRBV7-2 and TRBJ2-5; TRBD1 might be the D (5 bases). Germline loops: CDR1 SGHTA, CDR2 FQGNSA. Trimming removed 2 bases at V and 5 bases at J, with 12 bases between. This CDR3 region has 14 residues. The DNA of the CDR3 is TGTGCCAGCAGCTTATTATCTTCAGGGGAGACCCAGTACTTC. This encodes CASSLLSSGETQYF.

The chain links TRBV5-1 to TRBJ2-3; 10 bases line up with TRBD1. V shed 2 bases and J 1 base; nucleotides not matched to a gene: 4. Germline V gives CDR1 SGHRS, CDR2 YFSETQ. The CDR3 runs to 16 residues. The CDR3 is CASSFTGTGGTDTQYF. The CDR3 nucleotides read TGCGCCAGCAGCTTCACCGGGACAGGGGGCACAGATACGCAGTATTTT.

V and J are TRBV15 and TRBJ2-7; D is unclear. Between the trimmed V and J ends, which lost 3 bases and 4 bases, there was a span of 7 bases. Germline V lookup: CDR1 LNHNV, CDR2 YYDKDF (reference sequence). The CDR3 totals 12 residues. This CDR3 reads CATSRPGYEQYF. The DNA for the CDR3 is TGTGCCACCAGCAGGCCCGGGTACGAGCAGTACTTC.

The rearrangement uses TRBV30 and TRBJ1-2; D gene ambiguous. This CDR3 comprises 13 residues. V was clipped by 8 bases and J by 2 bases, with 15 bases between them. CDR1 and CDR2 (germline): GTSNPN, SVGIG (reference sequence). This CDR3 is CAAPTRVNYGYTF. In DNA, the CDR3 is TGTGCCGCCCCCACCCGGGTAAACTATGGCTACACCTTC.

V is TRBV7-9 and J is TRBJ2-5; 8 bases map to TRBD2. V gave up 1 base and J gave up 1 base; unmatched junction bases: 8. CDR3 length: 17 amino acids. Germline V CDR1 and CDR2: SEHNR, FQNEAQ (reference sequence). The CDR3 reads CASSLGAAGDTQETQYF. CDR3 in DNA: TGTGCCAGCAGCTTAGGTGCAGCGGGAGACACCCAAGAGACCCAGTACTTC.

The chain employs TRBV4-1 and TRBJ1-2; a possible D gene is TRBD1 (5 bases). Trimming took 0 bases from V and 4 from J, leaving 12 bases between them. Per germline, CDR1 MGHRA and CDR2 YSYEKL. This CDR3 comprises 15 residues. CDR3 DNA: TGCGCCAGCAGCCAAGATGAAACAGGTTTCTATGGCTACACCTTC. Its translation is CASSQDETGFYGYTF.

This chain joins TRBV3-1 (or the pseudogene TRBV3-2) and TRBJ2-1; 10 bases map to TRBD2. Germline assignment: CDR1 LGHDT and CDR2 YNNKEL (reference sequence). This CDR3 has 15 amino acids. Trimming took 3 bases from V and 5 from J; bases not matched to a gene: 4. DNA for the CDR3: TGTGCCAGCAGCCACGAGCGGGGGGGAAACAATGAGCAGTTCTTC. Translated: CASSHERGGNNEQFF.

The genes are TRBV18 and TRBJ2-2; perhaps TRBD2 as D (5 bases). CDR3 size: 15 residues. Germline V gene sequence: CDR1 KGHSH, CDR2 LQKENI. V lost 2 bases and J lost 1, with 8 bases in between. CDR3 sequence: CASSPGRVNTGELFF. DNA of the CDR3: TGTGCCAGCTCACCAGGGCGGGTGAACACCGGGGAGCTGTTTTTT. Variable domain in full (rest from reference TRBV18 and TRBJ2-2): NAGVMQNPRHLVRRRGQEARLRCSPMKGHSHVYWYRQLPEEGLKFMVYLQKENIIDESGMPKERFSAEFPKEGPSILRIQQVVRGDSAAYFCASSPGRVNTGELFFGEGSRLTVL.

The chain employs TRBV7-2 and TRBJ1-2; a weak D match, TRBD1 (6 bases). The CDR3 totals 14 residues. The V gene's germline CDR1 is SGHTA and CDR2 FQGNSA. V was pared by 3 bases and J by 5 bases, with 13 bases between. For the CDR3, the DNA is TGTGCCAGCAGCTTTACAACAGGGCCTTATGGCTACACCTTC. Translated: CASSFTTGPYGYTF.